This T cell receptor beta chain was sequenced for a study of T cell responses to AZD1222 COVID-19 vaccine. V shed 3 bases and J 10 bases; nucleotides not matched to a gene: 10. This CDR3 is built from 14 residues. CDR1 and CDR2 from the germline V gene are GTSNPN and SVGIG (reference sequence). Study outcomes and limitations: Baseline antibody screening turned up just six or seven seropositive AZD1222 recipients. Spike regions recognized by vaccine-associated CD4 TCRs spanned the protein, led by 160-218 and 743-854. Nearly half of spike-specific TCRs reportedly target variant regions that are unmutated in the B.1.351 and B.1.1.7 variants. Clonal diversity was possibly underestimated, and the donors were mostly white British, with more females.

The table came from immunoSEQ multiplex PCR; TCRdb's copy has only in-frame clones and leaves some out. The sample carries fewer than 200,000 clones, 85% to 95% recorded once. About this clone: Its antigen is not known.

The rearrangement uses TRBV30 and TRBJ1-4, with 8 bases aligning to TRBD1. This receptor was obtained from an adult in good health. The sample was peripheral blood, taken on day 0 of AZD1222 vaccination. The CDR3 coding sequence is TGTGCCTGGAGGGCCGGACAGGGCATGGGAAAACTGTTTTTT. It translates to CAWRAGQGMGKLFF. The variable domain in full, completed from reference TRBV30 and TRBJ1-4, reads SQTIHQWPATLVQPVGSPLSLECTVEGTSNPNLYWYRQAAGRGLQLLFYSVGIGQISSEVPQNLSASRPQDRQFILSSKKLLLSDSGFYLCAWRAGQGMGKLFFGSGTQLSVL.